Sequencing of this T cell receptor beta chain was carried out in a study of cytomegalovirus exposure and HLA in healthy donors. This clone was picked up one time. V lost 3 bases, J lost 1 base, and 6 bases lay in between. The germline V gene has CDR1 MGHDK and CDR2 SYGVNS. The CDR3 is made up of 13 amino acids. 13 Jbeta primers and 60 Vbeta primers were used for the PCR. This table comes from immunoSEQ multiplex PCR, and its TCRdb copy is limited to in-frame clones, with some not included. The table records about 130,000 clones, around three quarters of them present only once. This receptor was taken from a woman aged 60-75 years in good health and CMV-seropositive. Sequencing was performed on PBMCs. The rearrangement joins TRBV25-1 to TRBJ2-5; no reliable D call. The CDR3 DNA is TGTGCCAGCAGTGAGGCCAGCCAAGAGACCCAGTACTTC. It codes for CASSEASQETQYF.